This record concerns one T cell receptor (beta chain) sequence. Its antigen remains unidentified. No much larger clone exists at a distance of one base, and base qualities are not known. Healthy HIV-negative adults with no recently reported acute infections or vaccinations were included as donors. Only Caucasian adults living in Nashville, Tennessee, USA were represented among the donors. CD4+ T cells were enriched through magnetic negative selection, after which naive cells were positively selected on CD45RA and the remaining negative fraction served as the memory subset. Blood was obtained by leukapheresis, after which PBMCs were separated by Ficoll-Histopaque density gradient centrifugation and cryopreserved in liquid nitrogen vapor phase. Analytical flow cytometry was used to check the purity and quantity of every magnetically sorted T cell population. Each sorted fraction had its genomic DNA isolated and then quantified by UV absorbance on a Nanodrop 2000c.

Using the deep immunoSEQ assay, multiplex PCR amplified TCR CDR3 regions from genomic DNA. For each cell subset, the extracted genomic DNA was distributed evenly across all wells of several immunoSEQ 96-well plates, and each plate served as one replicate. For sorted subsets, 200 to 250 ng genomic DNA, equal to tens of thousands of T cell genomes, was loaded into each replicate PCR. Purified libraries were quantified with a Qubit 3.0 fluorometer, sized on a Bioanalyzer 2100, and re-quantified with the KAPA Library Quantification kit. A separate single-read 150-cycle Illumina NextSeq 550 flow cell was used to sequence each immunoSEQ 96-well plate. The authors' analysis ran thus. Because the immunoSEQ output included only junctional sequences and no quality scores, the filtering could not be the same as the filtering used for full-length reads. Sequences were annotated with PyIR, a Python wrapper for IgBLAST v1.9, and V/J genes and CDR3 were assigned using IMGT germline references. Reads were removed for weak V/J assignments (E-value above 1e-6), missing CDR3, stop codons, out-of-frame junctions, or ambiguous translated residues. V3J clonotypes were defined as sequences sharing an identical inferred V gene, J gene, and CDR3 amino acid sequence. The percentage overlap between two repertoires was calculated by dividing the number of shared unique clonotypes by the size of the smaller repertoire. Richness of each repertoire was evaluated using RTK rarefaction, the Chao1 estimator, and Recon v2.1 estimates of unobserved clonotypes. Generation probabilities for all TCRbeta clonotypes obtained by the gDNA method from several donors were computed using OLGA. TCRdb mirrors the immuneACCESS table, restricted to in-frame sequences. Some clones are absent from its copies; in checked studies, under half trace to an unresolved V gene, and the reason for the others is unknown. The DNA gave D and trimming, while V, J and clone size come from that table. Counted in this sample were a few million clones; over 85% of them appeared once. The biggest ten clones account for 0.39% of the sample.

The data are from a study of shared clonotypes between healthy human individuals (TCRdb year 2020). Study-wide context: A couple of women and a few men aged 18 to 49 years were included in the cohort. For each donor, CD4 naive and CD4 memory were each run on three plates, CD8 naive on two plates, and CD8 memory on one plate. To estimate repertoire size and how much clonotypes are shared between individuals, the study performed deep sequencing of blood TCR repertoires from roughly five healthy adults. Libraries were prepared and TCR repertoires were sequenced by different laboratories using diverse techniques, in order to increase sequencing depth and limit assay-specific biases. Leukapheresis yielded between about 0.94 and 8.9 billion PBMCs per donor.

The CDR3 holds 15 amino acids from the cysteine to the phenylalanine. The retained sequence is limited to the CDR3, 45 bases, with the frame set at the first base. At the junction V is shortened by 0 bases and J by 0 bases; bases outside the gene matches: 2. The germline V gene gives CDR1 as MNHEY and CDR2 as SVGAGI. Overall study results and their limits: Pairwise subsampling indicated that sequencing depth was expected to affect the degree of clonotype sharing among donors. Incomplete sequencing was indicated by rarefaction of sorted-subset datasets, despite the large sequencing depth. Naive subsets generally had larger estimated clonotype richness than memory subsets did. Compared with non-shared clonotypes, clonotypes shared by all four sorted-subset donors had higher generation probabilities. Because the study included a small number of donors, the genetic and exposure-history diversity represented was limited. Sharing across a few donors was observed for 5% to 6.5% of naive CD4, less than 4% of naive CD8, about 2.3% of memory CD4, and roughly 0.4% of memory CD8 clonotypes. Sampling was restricted to blood, and TCR repertoires in tissue are likely to differ from TCR repertoires in blood.

The chain couples TRBV6-5 to TRBJ2-7; TRBD1 matches 7 bases in the middle. This receptor was taken from a man younger than 35 in good health. Some clones in this sample may be carry-over from other donors' samples. Material for sequencing was naive CD4+ T cells from PBMCs. The sample's cell subset or site label, decoded: CD45RA+ positively selected. In nucleotide form, the sequence is TGTGCCAGCAGTTACTCCGGGACAGACTCCTACGAGCAGTACTTC. Translated, it reads CASSYSGTDSYEQYF.